This entry lists 32 T cell receptor beta chains sequenced from one sample in a study of CD8 T cells in ankylosing spondylitis. TCRdb ran MiXCR on the 5' RACE reads and lists one entry per CDR3 protein. The sample consists of about 240,000 distinct CDR3 sequences, 8% to 9.5% of them appearing once. Sequenced input: blood, either unsorted or a sorted T cell fraction (not recorded which). All receptors come from a male donor with ankylosing spondylitis or in good health (not recorded which).

Ten or more counts support this clonotype. The chain combines TRBV29-1 with TRBJ1-2; perhaps TRBD1 as D (6 bases). Trimming took 4 bases from V and 4 from J, leaving 19 bases between them. Germline assignment: CDR1 SQVTM and CDR2 ANQGSEA. The CDR3 contains 15 residues. The CDR3 nucleotides read TGCAGCGTTGGTCTGCAGGGGAGTAGTGGCTATGGCTACACCTTC. It codes for CSVGLQGSSGYGYTF.

This clonotype was detected many times. The chain links TRBV20-1 to TRBJ2-1, with D perhaps given as TRBD1 or TRBD2 (5 bases each). The length of the CDR3 is 12 residues. CDR1 and CDR2 (germline): DFQATT, SNEGSKA (reference sequence). The V end was cut by 1 base, the J end by 8 bases, with 9 bases between. As DNA, the CDR3 is TGCAGTGCTAGAGGGGGGAACGATGAGCAGTTCTTC. This codes for CSARGGNDEQFF.

This clonotype showed up many times. The gene calls are TRBV2 and TRBJ1-1, with a weak D call TRBD1 (6 bases). The V end was cut by 0 bases, the J end by 2 bases, with 19 bases between. The germline gives CDR1 SNHLY, CDR2 FYNNEI. The CDR3 loop spans 18 amino acids. The CDR3 loop is CASSEAALKTGGNTEAFF. The CDR3 DNA reads TGTGCCAGCAGTGAAGCTGCCCTTAAGACAGGAGGAAACACTGAAGCTTTCTTT.

This clonotype was detected many times. The V gene is TRBV7-6, the J gene TRBJ2-1; TRBD1 aligns across 10 bases. The CDR3 totals 15 residues. With V trimmed by 2 bases and J by 8 bases, 6 bases remained unmatched. The germline V gene encodes CDR1 SGHVS and CDR2 FNYEAQ. The CDR3 nucleotides read TGTGCCAGCAGCTTAATCGGGACAGGGGCCCATGAGCAGTTCTTC. It translates to CASSLIGTGAHEQFF.

This clonotype was seen repeatedly, ten times or more. The chain combines TRBV11-3 with TRBJ2-1; no clear D gene. This CDR3 is built from 13 residues. The germline gives CDR1 SGHNT, CDR2 YENEEA. The germline V and J ends were trimmed by 0 bases and 9 bases, with 9 bases remaining between them. In DNA form, the CDR3 reads TGTGCCAGCAGCTTAGATCTCGAGACTGAGCAGTTCTTC. The encoded protein is CASSLDLETEQFF.

This clonotype was counted many times. The chain carries TRBV5-1 and TRBJ2-1, with 8 bases identical to TRBD2. CDR1 is SGHRS, CDR2 YFSETQ, per germline. This CDR3 is built from 16 residues. V shed 1 base, J shed 0 bases, and the junction held 3 bases outside the gene matches. The CDR3 protein is CASSLSAGGSYNEQFF. CDR3 bases: TGCGCCAGCAGCTTGAGTGCGGGGGGCTCCTACAATGAGCAGTTCTTC.

There are many counts of this clonotype. The rearrangement links TRBV4-3 to TRBJ1-1, with 10 bases identical to TRBD1. In germline, CDR1 is LGHNA, CDR2 YSLEER. Trimming at V came to 3 bases and at J to 0 bases, leaving 1 base not matched to a gene. This CDR3 has 15 amino acids. CDR3 nucleotide sequence: TGCGCCAGCAGCCAGGACAGGGGGATGAACACTGAAGCTTTCTTT. Translation gives CASSQDRGMNTEAFF.

This clonotype was recorded at least ten times. Germline is not matched at one junction end, which may reflect a read error. V gene TRBV7-7 combines with J gene TRBJ2-1; 10 bases align to TRBD2. CDR1 SSHAT and CDR2 FNYEAQ come from the germline V gene (reference sequence). The CDR3 consists of 15 residues. CDR3 residues: CASSPTSGAYNEQFF. CDR3 bases: TGTGCTAGCAGCCCAACTAGCGGGGCCTACAATGAGCAGTTCTTC.

The chain carries TRBV10-3 and TRBJ2-3; no clear D gene. Germline V lookup: CDR1 ENHRY, CDR2 SYGVKD. The length of the CDR3 is 15 residues. V was cut by 0 bases and J by 3 bases, with 10 bases left in between. The CDR3 loop reads CAISESEVLTDTQYF. The CDR3 nucleotides are TGTGCCATCAGTGAGTCCGAGGTATTAACAGATACGCAGTATTTT.

This clonotype was seen only a few times. V usage is TRBV7-2 and J usage is TRBJ2-5; 8 nucleotides align to TRBD2. Unmatched junction bases numbered 13, after V lost 5 bases and J lost 5 bases. This CDR3 spans 16 amino acids. In germline, CDR1 is SGHTA, CDR2 FQGNSA. The CDR3 sequence is CASSQSGGVNSETQYF. CDR3 DNA: TGTGCCAGCAGCCAGAGCGGGGGAGTTAATTCGGAGACCCAGTACTTC.

The V gene is TRBV6-1, the J gene TRBJ1-6; a weak D match, TRBD1 (6 bases). The CDR3 consists of 16 residues. V was pared by 4 bases and J by 6 bases, with 16 bases between. The germline V gene has CDR1 MNHNS and CDR2 SASEGT. The CDR3 loop reads CASSVQRGARNSPLHF. For the CDR3, the DNA is TGTGCCAGCAGTGTCCAGCGGGGGGCTCGTAATTCACCCCTCCACTTT.

Many counts were recorded for this clonotype. The V call is TRBV20-1, the J call TRBJ2-1; a weak D match, TRBD1 (6 bases). Germline V gene data show CDR1 as DFQATT and CDR2 as SNEGSKA (reference sequence). This CDR3 is 14 amino acids long. Trimming pared 5 bases from V and 1 base from J, leaving 12 bases between. The CDR3 spells CSALQGVSYNEQFF. The CDR3, as DNA: TGCAGTGCTTTACAGGGAGTGTCCTACAATGAGCAGTTCTTC.

Concerning this clonotype itself: With a much larger clone just one base away, this may be a read error. The V and J genes are TRBV5-1 and TRBJ2-2, with D uncertain. Germline V gene lookup returns CDR1 SGHRS and CDR2 YFSETQ. Trimming pared 6 bases from V and 7 bases from J, leaving 19 bases between. The CDR3 runs 15 residues. The CDR3: CASNPGWVLGGELFF. CDR3 DNA sequence: TGCGCCAGCAACCCTGGTTGGGTTCTCGGCGGGGAGCTGTTTTTT.

CDR3 DNA: TGCAGTGCTAGAGATATGGCGGGGGGGGAGACCCAGTACTTC. As protein: CSARDMAGGETQYF. The V gene is TRBV20-1, the J gene TRBJ2-5; 9 bases map to TRBD2. V was clipped by 0 bases and J by 5 bases; unmatched bases: 4. Germline V gene sequence: CDR1 DFQATT, CDR2 SNEGSKA (reference sequence). The length of the CDR3 is 14 residues.

This clonotype was seen many times. This sequence joins TRBV7-9 and TRBJ1-6; no clear D gene. Trimming took 2 bases from V and 11 from J, leaving 13 bases between them. The germline V gene encodes CDR1 SEHNR and CDR2 FQNEAQ (reference sequence). The CDR3 is 14 amino acids. CDR3 in amino acids: CASSLSPGLPPLHF. The CDR3 DNA reads TGTGCCAGCAGCTTATCTCCCGGATTGCCACCCCTCCACTTT.

As for this clonotype: A read error may explain this, as a much larger clone is one base away. CDR3 region: CASSFQLRGKDTQYF. CDR3 in DNA: TGTGCCAGCAGCTTCCAGCTGAGGGGGAAAGATACGCAGTATTTT. This rearrangement joins TRBV7-2 to TRBJ2-3; TRBD1 is a possible D gene (6 bases). V lost 3 bases to trimming and J lost 5 bases, with 15 bases between them. This CDR3 is 15 amino acids long. Per the germline V gene, CDR1 is SGHTA and CDR2 is FQGNSA.

Ten or more counts support this clonotype. V gene TRBV3-1 combines with J gene TRBJ2-3; TRBD2 might be the D (5 bases). The CDR3 runs 15 residues. Per germline, CDR1 LGHDT and CDR2 YNNKEL (reference sequence). V was cut by 1 base and J by 2 bases, with 10 bases left in between. CDR3 coding DNA: TGTGCCAGCAGCCAAGGAGGGAGACTCACAGATACGCAGTATTTT. It codes for CASSQGGRLTDTQYF.

This clonotype was seen a handful of times. This chain links TRBV10-3 with TRBJ1-1; D is undetermined. The CDR3 is made up of 12 amino acids. Germline CDR1 is ENHRY and CDR2 is SYGVKD. V dropped 7 bases and J dropped 1 base, with 7 bases sitting between them. CDR3 amino acids: CAIKGPNTEAFF. The CDR3 nucleotides read TGTGCCATCAAAGGACCGAACACTGAAGCTTTCTTT.

In this sample, this clonotype turned up a few times. V and J are TRBV11-1 and TRBJ2-2; D uncertain. Trimming shortened V by 1 base and J by 0 bases, and 18 bases separated the two germline ends. Germline loops: CDR1 SGHAT, CDR2 FQDESV (reference sequence). This CDR3 contains 19 residues. The CDR3 loop reads CASSLVVGLDWTNTGELFF. The CDR3, as DNA: TGTGCCAGCAGCTTAGTGGTAGGCCTTGACTGGACGAACACCGGGGAGCTGTTTTTT.

The genes are TRBV10-3 and TRBJ2-3; 14 nucleotides agree with TRBD2. There are 16 residues in the CDR3. V gave up 6 bases and J gave up 3 bases; unmatched junction bases: 5. The germline CDR1 and CDR2 sequences are ENHRY and SYGVKD. For the CDR3, the DNA is TGTGCCATCAGCGGTGGGACTAGCGGGAGAACAGATACGCAGTATTTT. Protein sequence: CAISGGTSGRTDTQYF.

The table lists this clonotype with many counts. The gene calls are TRBV20-1 and TRBJ2-2, with TRBD1 as a possible D gene (6 bases). The CDR3 loop spans 13 amino acids. CDR1 and CDR2 from the germline V gene are DFQATT and SNEGSKA (reference sequence). Trimming took off 5 bases at V and 5 bases at J, with 12 bases between the two ends. This CDR3 is CSAEHGTTGELFF. CDR3 nucleotides: TGCAGTGCTGAACATGGGACAACCGGGGAGCTGTTTTTT.

To note about this clonotype: A much larger clone lies a single base off, so this may be a read error. V usage is TRBV12-3 or TRBV12-4 and J usage is TRBJ1-5, with D uncertain. CDR3 length equals 13 residues. CDR3 protein: CASSLGADQPRHF. The CDR3 coding sequence is TGTGCCAGCAGTTTAGGGGCAGACCAGCCCCGGCATTTT.

V is TRBV30 and J is TRBJ1-2; unclear D gene. The CDR3 consists of 13 residues. V was pared by 5 bases and J by 7 bases, with 17 bases between. Per the germline V gene, CDR1 is GTSNPN and CDR2 is SVGIG (reference sequence). The CDR3 DNA follows: TGTGCCTGGGCGATGGGGAGAGGCCCTGGCTACACCTTC. This translates into CAWAMGRGPGYTF.

This sequence joins TRBV3-1 and TRBJ1-1; 7 bases match TRBD1. From germline, CDR1 is LGHDT and CDR2 YNNKEL (reference sequence). This CDR3 region has 14 residues. The junction had 5 bases not matched to a gene; V was cut back by 6 bases and J by 1 base. CDR3 in amino acids: CASRPGGRNTEAFF. DNA for the CDR3: TGTGCCAGCAGACCAGGGGGTCGGAACACTGAAGCTTTCTTT.

This chain uses TRBV6-5 with TRBJ2-3; D may be TRBD2 (5 bases). CDR1 is MNHEY and CDR2 is SVGAGI in the germline V gene. Trimming stripped 2 bases from V and 2 bases from J, with 8 bases between. The CDR3 is made up of 14 amino acids. Here the CDR3 DNA reads TGTGCCAGCAGTTACGGGAGATACACAGATACGCAGTATTTT. It encodes CASSYGRYTDTQYF.

The chain recombines TRBV2 with TRBJ2-1; 16 nucleotides align to TRBD2. With V trimmed by 8 bases and J by 10 bases, 5 bases remained unmatched. Germline V lookup: CDR1 SNHLY, CDR2 FYNNEI. The CDR3 totals 14 residues. The CDR3 DNA reads as TGTGCCAGCCGAGCGGGACTAGCGGGAGGGGAGCAGTTCTTC. Its protein is CASRAGLAGGEQFF.

This clonotype was observed at least ten times. One end of the junction does not line up with germline, which may come from a read error. This chain connects TRBV5-1 to TRBJ2-7; 11 nucleotides line up with TRBD2. CDR1 and CDR2 (germline): SGHRS, YFSETQ. The CDR3 is made up of 15 amino acids. The CDR3 sequence is CASSLGTSGSYEQYF. The DNA for the CDR3 is TGTGCCAGCAGCCTTGGGACTAGCGGCTCCTACGAGCAGTACTTC.

This clonotype came up many times. The gene calls are TRBV4-3 and TRBJ2-7; D unclear. The length of the CDR3 is 15 residues. Germline lookup yields CDR1 LGHNA and CDR2 YSLEER. V was pared by 1 base and J by 0 bases, with 10 bases between. CDR3 residues: CASSQAERSSYEQYF. The CDR3 DNA reads TGCGCCAGCAGCCAAGCAGAGAGGAGCTCCTACGAGCAGTACTTC.

There are a few counts of this clonotype. The gene calls are TRBV10-3 and TRBJ1-5; 10 nucleotides agree with TRBD1. Germline assignment: CDR1 ENHRY and CDR2 SYGVKD. Trimming at V came to 5 bases and at J to 7 bases, leaving 5 bases not matched to a gene. The CDR3 sequence is 14 residues long. CDR3 protein: CAISPGTGEQPQHF. The CDR3 nucleotides read TGTGCCATCAGTCCCGGGACAGGGGAGCAGCCCCAGCATTTT.

This clonotype has at least ten counts. This chain joins TRBV12-3 or TRBV12-4 and TRBJ2-1; TRBD2 aligns across 9 bases. This CDR3 has 16 residues. The V and J ends lost 1 base and 6 bases, in that order; junction bases with no gene match: 7. The CDR3 DNA follows: TGTGCCAGCAGTTTAGGAGCGGGAGGCCCCCCCAATGAGCAGTTCTTC. It encodes CASSLGAGGPPNEQFF.

This clonotype was detected many times. The CDR3: CASSFGQSTNYGYTF. CDR3 DNA: TGTGCCAGCAGTTTTGGGCAGTCTACTAACTATGGCTACACCTTC. V gene TRBV12-3 or TRBV12-4 combines with J gene TRBJ1-2; D unclear. The V gene lost 3 bases and the J gene lost 0 bases, with 11 bases spanning the gap. CDR3 length: 15 amino acids.

The CDR3 sequence is CACKDGAYEQYF. The CDR3 nucleotides read TGCGCCTGCAAGGATGGGGCCTACGAGCAGTACTTC. This chain links TRBV5-1 with TRBJ2-7; no clear D gene. The V end was cut by 10 bases, the J end by 2 bases, with 13 bases between. CDR1 and CDR2 from the germline V gene are SGHRS and YFSETQ. The CDR3 has 12 amino acids.